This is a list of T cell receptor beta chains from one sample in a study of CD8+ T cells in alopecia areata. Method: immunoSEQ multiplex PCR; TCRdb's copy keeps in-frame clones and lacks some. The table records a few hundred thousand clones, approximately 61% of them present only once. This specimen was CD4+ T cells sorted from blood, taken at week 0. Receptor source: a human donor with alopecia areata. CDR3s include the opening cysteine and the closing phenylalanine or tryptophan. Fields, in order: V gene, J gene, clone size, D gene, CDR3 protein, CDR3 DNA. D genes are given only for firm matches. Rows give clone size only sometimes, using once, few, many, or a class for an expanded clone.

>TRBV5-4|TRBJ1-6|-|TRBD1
CASSSDRESPLHF
TGTGCCAGCAGCAGTGACAGGGAATCACCCCTCCACTTT
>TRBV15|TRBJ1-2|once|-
CATRDETTEGNYGYTF
TGTGCCACCAGGGATGAGACGACCGAGGGGAACTATGGCTACACCTTC
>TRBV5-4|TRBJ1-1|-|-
CASSLGGTPWAFF
TGTGCCAGCAGCTTGGGTGGCACCCCTTGGGCTTTCTTT
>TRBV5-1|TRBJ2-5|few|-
CASSPARDGFSETQYF
TGCGCCAGCAGCCCGGCTAGGGACGGCTTCTCCGAGACCCAGTACTTC
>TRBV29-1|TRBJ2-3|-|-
CSATSGQDTDTQYF
TGCAGCGCCACAAGCGGGCAGGACACAGATACGCAGTATTTT
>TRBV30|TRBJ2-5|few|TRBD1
CAWQGEETQYF
TGTGCCTGGCAGGGGGAAGAGACCCAGTACTTC
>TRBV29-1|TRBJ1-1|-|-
CSVARGTEAFF
TGCAGCGTTGCTAGGGGTACTGAAGCTTTCTTT
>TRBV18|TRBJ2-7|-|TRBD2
CASSPPGGGHEQYF
TGTGCCAGCTCACCACCCGGGGGGGGCCACGAGCAGTACTTC
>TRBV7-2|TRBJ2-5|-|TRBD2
CASGGTSGGPQETQYF
TGTGCCAGCGGAGGGACTAGCGGGGGGCCGCAAGAGACCCAGTACTTC
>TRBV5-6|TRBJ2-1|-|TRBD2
CASSTGLAGVYNEQFF
TGTGCCAGCAGCACGGGACTAGCGGGGGTCTACAATGAGCAGTTCTTC
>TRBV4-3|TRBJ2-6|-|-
CASSQGGALTGANVLTF
TGCGCCAGCAGCCAAGGAGGTGCCCTAACTGGGGCCAACGTCCTGACTTTC
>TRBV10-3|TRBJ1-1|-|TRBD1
CAISVGQGNTEAFF
TGTGCCATCAGCGTGGGACAGGGGAACACTGAAGCTTTCTTT
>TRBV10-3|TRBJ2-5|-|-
CASRPGHPQGTQYF
TGTGCCAGCCGGCCCGGACACCCGCAGGGGACCCAGTACTTC
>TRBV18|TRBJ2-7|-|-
CASSPTRTESYEQYF
TGTGCCAGCTCACCAACCCGGACAGAGTCCTACGAGCAGTACTTC
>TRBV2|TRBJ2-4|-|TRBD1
CASIQTTGLGVQYF
TGTGCCAGCATCCAGACGACAGGGTTAGGCGTTCAGTACTTC
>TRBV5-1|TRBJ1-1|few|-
CASSLAEWVGTEAFF
TGCGCCAGCAGCTTGGCCGAATGGGTTGGCACTGAAGCTTTCTTT
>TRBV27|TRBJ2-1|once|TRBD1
CASRPDRGSYNEQFF
TGTGCCAGCAGACCAGACAGGGGCTCCTACAATGAGCAGTTCTTC
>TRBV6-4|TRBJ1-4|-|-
CASSDSVFEKLFF
TGTGCCAGCAGTGACTCAGTTTTTGAAAAACTGTTTTTT
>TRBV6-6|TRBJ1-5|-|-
CASSRSNQPQHF
TGTGCCAGCAGCCGTAGCAATCAGCCCCAGCATTTT
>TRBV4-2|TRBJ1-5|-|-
CASSQAGGQPQHF
TGTGCCAGCAGCCAAGCGGGCGGTCAGCCCCAGCATTTT
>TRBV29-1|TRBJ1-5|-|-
CSVEENSNQPQHF
TGCAGCGTTGAGGAAAACAGCAATCAGCCCCAGCATTTT
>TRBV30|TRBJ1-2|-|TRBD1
CAWNYGTGRPGGDGYTF
TGTGCCTGGAACTACGGGACAGGGCGCCCCGGCGGCGATGGCTACACCTTC
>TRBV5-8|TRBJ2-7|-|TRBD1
CASTRRTGSYEQYF
TGTGCCAGCACCCGCCGGACAGGGTCCTACGAGCAGTACTTC
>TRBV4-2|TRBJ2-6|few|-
CASSQGQSGANVLTF
TGTGCCAGCAGCCAAGGACAGTCTGGGGCCAACGTCCTGACTTTC
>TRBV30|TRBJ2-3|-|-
CAWSGSTLTDTQYF
TGTGCCTGGAGTGGGAGCACCCTCACAGATACGCAGTATTTT
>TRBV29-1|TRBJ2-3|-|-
CSVEEGTGHTQYF
TGCAGCGTTGAAGAGGGGACGGGACATACGCAGTATTTT
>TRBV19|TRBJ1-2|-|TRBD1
CASEDRRLYGYTF
TGTGCCAGTGAGGACAGGAGGCTGTATGGCTACACCTTC
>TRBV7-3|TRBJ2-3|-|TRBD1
CASSFGQGAGDTQYF
TGTGCCAGCAGCTTCGGACAGGGGGCAGGCGATACGCAGTATTTT
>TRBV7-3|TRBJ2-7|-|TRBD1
CASSAGQESEQYF
TGTGCCAGCAGCGCAGGACAGGAATCAGAGCAGTACTTC
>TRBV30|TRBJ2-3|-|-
CAWSRGGIEDTQYF
TGTGCCTGGAGTAGAGGTGGGATTGAAGATACGCAGTATTTT
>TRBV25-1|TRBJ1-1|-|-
CASIAGETEAFF
TGTGCCAGCATCGCAGGGGAAACTGAAGCTTTCTTT
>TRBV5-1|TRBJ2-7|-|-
CASSHGQSGEQYF
TGCGCCAGCAGCCACGGACAAAGTGGGGAGCAGTACTTC
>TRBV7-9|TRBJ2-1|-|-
CASSNLFF
TGTGCCAGCAGCAATCTTTTCTTC
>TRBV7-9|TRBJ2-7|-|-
CASSLAQGSHEQYF
TGTGCCAGCAGCTTAGCCCAGGGGTCCCACGAGCAGTACTTC
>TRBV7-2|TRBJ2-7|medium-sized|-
CASSLGGRPHEQYF
TGTGCCAGCAGCTTAGGTGGCAGACCCCACGAGCAGTACTTC
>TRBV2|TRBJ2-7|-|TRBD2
CASRERLAGGPEQYF
TGTGCCAGCAGGGAAAGACTAGCGGGGGGGCCCGAGCAGTACTTC
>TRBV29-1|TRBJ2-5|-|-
CSVELGRETQYF
TGCAGCGTTGAACTAGGTCGGGAGACCCAGTACTTC
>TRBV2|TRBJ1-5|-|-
CASSERRYSNQPQHF
TGTGCCAGCAGTGAGAGGCGGTATAGCAATCAGCCCCAGCATTTT
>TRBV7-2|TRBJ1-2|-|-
CASSRGGGYTF
TGTGCCAGCAGCCGAGGGGGTGGCTACACCTTC
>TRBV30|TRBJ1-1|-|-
CAWSFAVSTEAFF
TGTGCCTGGAGTTTTGCGGTGAGCACTGAAGCTTTCTTT